A single sample is the source of the 20 T cell receptor beta chains below, sequenced in a study of early T cells in non-severe SARS-CoV-2 infection. Using its own MiXCR run on the 5' RACE reads, TCRdb lists one record per CDR3 protein. Among tens of thousands of distinct CDR3 sequences listed, 9.5% to 15% were seen once. The sample was whole blood. These receptors came from an adult who was a healthcare worker with PCR-confirmed SARS-CoV-2 infection or an uninfected control (not recorded which).

V is TRBV7-6 and J is TRBJ2-3; tentative D call: TRBD1 (5 bases). The CDR3 runs to 14 residues. CDR1 SGHVS and CDR2 FNYEAQ come from the germline V gene. V dropped 5 bases and J dropped 5 bases, with 14 bases sitting between them. CDR3 nucleotide sequence: TGTGCCAGCAGCATTCCCCAGGGTTTAGATACGCAGTATTTT. Translated, it gives CASSIPQGLDTQYF.

This clonotype was counted ten times or more. The chain is built from TRBV20-1 and TRBJ2-3, with 7 bases matching TRBD2. CDR1 and CDR2 (germline): DFQATT, SNEGSKA (reference sequence). V gave up 3 bases and J gave up 1 base; unmatched junction bases: 4. CDR3 length: 14 residues. The CDR3 sequence: CSASGSGGTDTQYF. CDR3 coding DNA: TGCAGTGCTAGTGGGAGCGGGGGCACAGATACGCAGTATTTT.

This clonotype was counted a few times. V and J are TRBV29-1 and TRBJ2-3, with a possible D match to TRBD1 (5 bases). CDR1 is SQVTM, CDR2 ANQGSEA, per germline. The V gene lost 5 bases and the J gene lost 0 bases, with 12 bases spanning the gap. The length of the CDR3 is 14 residues. The CDR3 spells CSVSQVFSTDTQYF. The CDR3 region has the DNA TGCAGCGTTTCACAGGTTTTTAGCACAGATACGCAGTATTTT.

This clonotype was recorded many times. The gene calls are TRBV20-1 and TRBJ2-3; 12 bases fit TRBD2. Germline lookup yields CDR1 DFQATT and CDR2 SNEGSKA (reference sequence). V trimming: 0 bases; J trimming: 5 bases; junction bases outside the gene matches: 15. The CDR3 extends over 19 amino acids. The CDR3 region has the DNA TGCAGTGCTAGAGATTTGGTGTCTAGCGGGGGGGCAATTGGAGATACGCAGTATTTT. This translates into CSARDLVSSGGAIGDTQYF.

This clonotype was observed many times. The chain couples TRBV6-2 or TRBV6-3 to TRBJ2-3; 14 bases are shared with TRBD2. The CDR3 is 14 amino acids. The germline CDR1 and CDR2 sequences are MNHEY and SVGEGT. The V segment lost 6 bases and the J segment 7 bases; nucleotides outside the gene matches: 3. CDR3 sequence (DNA): TGTGCCAGCAGAGGACTAGCGGGAGGCAATACGCAGTATTTT. Protein product: CASRGLAGGNTQYF.

This clonotype has only a few counts. The chain carries TRBV20-1 and TRBJ1-2, with 8 nucleotides matching TRBD1. The CDR3 length is 16 residues. Germline V gene data show CDR1 as DFQATT and CDR2 as SNEGSKA (reference sequence). The trim removed 0 bases at V and 4 bases at J, leaving 10 bases unmatched. The chain's CDR3 is CSARDMRQGKGYGYTF. The CDR3 DNA sequence: TGCAGTGCTAGAGATATGAGACAGGGGAAAGGCTATGGCTACACCTTC.

The sample holds a few counts of this clonotype. The chain carries TRBV5-1 and TRBJ2-7; tentative D call: TRBD1 (6 bases). Germline V lookup: CDR1 SGHRS, CDR2 YFSETQ. This CDR3 has 14 amino acids. Trimming removed 3 bases from V and 1 base from J, with 11 bases in between. In DNA, the CDR3 is TGCGCCAGCAGCTCCCGGACAGCTTCCTACGAGCAGTACTTC. Translated: CASSSRTASYEQYF.

This clonotype has only a few counts. The CDR3 DNA sequence: TGTGCCAGCAGTTATGGTGGACCTCACAGGGGGGACTCACCCCTCCACTTT. This codes for CASSYGGPHRGDSPLHF. V and J are TRBV6-2 or TRBV6-3 and TRBJ1-6, with 8 nucleotides matching TRBD1. This CDR3 is 17 amino acids long. J was trimmed by 10 bases and V by 3 bases; bases with no gene match: 14. Germline loops: CDR1 MNHEY, CDR2 SVGEGT.

The J gene is TRBJ1-2, the V gene TRBV7-9; D is perhaps TRBD1 (5 bases). The CDR3 contains 13 residues. The germline gives CDR1 SEHNR, CDR2 FQNEAQ (reference sequence). The V and J ends lost 2 bases and 6 bases respectively, with 10 bases between them. The CDR3, as DNA: TGTGCCAGCAGCTTAATTCGGGACCATGGCTACACCTTC. Residues: CASSLIRDHGYTF.

This clonotype has ten or more counts. The chain joins TRBV10-1 to TRBJ2-7; D possibly corresponds to TRBD1 (5 bases). The CDR3 extends over 12 amino acids. V was clipped by 6 bases and J by 6 bases, with 12 bases between them. CDR1 is WNHNN and CDR2 is SYGVQD in the germline V gene (reference sequence). For the CDR3, the DNA is TGCGCCAGCAGAGGCCATAGGGGCGAGCAGTACTTC. Protein sequence: CASRGHRGEQYF.

As DNA, the CDR3 is TGTGCCAGCAGCGCGACTCGTAGGGAGACCCAGTACTTC. It translates to CASSATRRETQYF. This chain uses TRBV21-1 with TRBJ2-5. TRBV21-1 is labeled a pseudogene. The CDR3 is 13 residues long.

This clonotype was detected many times. V gene TRBV6-2 or TRBV6-3 combines with J gene TRBJ2-2, with unresolved D. The CDR3 runs to 14 residues. Germline-derived CDR1 and CDR2 are MNHEY and SVGEGT. V was pared by 2 bases and J by 6 bases, with 10 bases between. DNA for the CDR3: TGTGCCAGCAGTTACCCGGGTGGGGCCGGGGAGCTGTTTTTT. Translated, it gives CASSYPGGAGELFF.

This clonotype has just a few counts. The V and J genes are TRBV29-1 and TRBJ1-2; weak D call: TRBD1 (6 bases). The CDR3 consists of 13 residues. The V and J ends lost 7 bases and 2 bases respectively, with 14 bases between them. CDR1 is SQVTM and CDR2 is ANQGSEA in the germline V gene. The CDR3, as DNA: TGCAGCGCTTGGGGGGCTTACAACTATGGCTACACCTTC. This encodes CSAWGAYNYGYTF.

This clonotype was detected ten times or more. The chain links TRBV6-2 or TRBV6-3 to TRBJ1-1; the D gene is possibly TRBD1 (5 bases). CDR1 is MNHEY, CDR2 SVGEGT, per germline. Deletions cut 7 bases from V and 1 base from J, with 16 bases between. This CDR3 has 15 residues. The CDR3 is CASTLRGAGNTEAFF. CDR3 DNA: TGTGCCAGCACTCTTCGAGGGGCGGGGAACACTGAAGCTTTCTTT.

This clonotype was seen a handful of times. The chain couples TRBV7-9 to TRBJ1-1; D is possibly TRBD1 (5 bases). The length of the CDR3 is 15 residues. The germline V and J ends were trimmed by 4 bases and 4 bases, with 16 bases remaining between them. Looked up from germline, CDR1 is SEHNR and CDR2 is FQNEAQ (reference sequence). Here the CDR3 DNA reads TGTGCCAGCAGCTATAGGCGGGGGAGAAGCACTGAAGCTTTCTTT. Translating gives CASSYRRGRSTEAFF. Based on the CDR3 plus reference TRBV7-9 and TRBJ1-1, the full variable domain is DTGVSQNPRHKITKRGQNVTFRCDPISEHNRLYWYRQTLGQGPEFLTYFQNEAQLEKSRLLSDRFSAERPKGSFSTLEIQRTEQGDSAMYLCASSYRRGRSTEAFFGQGTRLTVV.

Many counts were recorded for this clonotype. The rearrangement joins TRBV11-2 to TRBJ2-1; D could derive from TRBD1 or TRBD2 (6 bases each). The V and J ends lost 5 bases and 6 bases respectively, with 20 bases between them. Germline CDR1 reads SGHAT; CDR2 reads FQNNGV. This CDR3 is 16 amino acids long. This chain's CDR3 is CASSPRRGDGINEQFF. In DNA form, the CDR3 reads TGTGCCAGCAGCCCCAGGAGGGGGGACGGAATCAATGAGCAGTTCTTC. The entire variable domain, with the rest obtained from reference TRBV11-2 and TRBJ2-1, is as follows: EAGVAQSPRYKIIEKRQSVAFWCNPISGHATLYWYQQILGQGPKLLIQFQNNGVVDDSQLPKDRFSAERLKGVDSTLKIQPAKLEDSAVYLCASSPRRGDGINEQFFGPGTRLTVL.

This chain joins TRBV29-1 and TRBJ2-3; 7 nucleotides line up with TRBD2. Germline values: CDR1 SQVTM, CDR2 ANQGSEA. The CDR3 is made up of 13 amino acids. The V segment lost 6 bases and the J segment 4 bases; nucleotides outside the gene matches: 7. The CDR3 is CSVGGLRPDTQYF. In DNA form, the CDR3 reads TGCAGCGTGGGGGGACTAAGACCAGATACGCAGTATTTT.

The chain is built from TRBV11-3 and TRBJ1-1; weak D call: TRBD1 (5 bases). Trimming shortened V by 0 bases and J by 10 bases, and 12 bases separated the two germline ends. This CDR3 is 13 amino acids long. Germline CDR1 SGHNT, CDR2 YENEEA. CDR3 loop: CASSLDSGSRAFF. CDR3 nucleotides: TGTGCCAGCAGCTTAGATTCAGGGTCAAGAGCTTTCTTT.

A few counts support this clonotype. The chain combines TRBV9 with TRBJ2-2; 9 positions agree with TRBD1. Germline trimming cut 3 bases from V and 3 bases from J; bases unmatched to any gene: 6. Germline V gives CDR1 SGDLS, CDR2 YYNGEE. This CDR3 is built from 16 residues. The CDR3 region has the DNA TGTGCCAGCAGCGCCGGACAGGGGACGTACACCGGGGAGCTGTTTTTT. Translating it yields CASSAGQGTYTGELFF.

This chain links TRBV18 with TRBJ2-7; D possibly corresponds to TRBD1 (5 bases). In germline, CDR1 is KGHSH, CDR2 LQKENI. Trimming removed 0 bases at V and 4 bases at J, with 10 bases between. The length of the CDR3 is 14 residues. The CDR3 is CASSPPRGRYEQYF. CDR3 nucleotide sequence: TGTGCCAGCTCACCACCAAGGGGAAGGTACGAGCAGTACTTC. Filled out from reference TRBV18 and TRBJ2-7, the complete variable domain reads NAGVMQNPRHLVRRRGQEARLRCSPMKGHSHVYWYRQLPEEGLKFMVYLQKENIIDESGMPKERFSAEFPKEGPSILRIQQVVRGDSAAYFCASSPPRGRYEQYFGPGTRLTVT.